A selection of T cell receptor beta chains follows, all from one sample in a study of T cell repertoires in cytomegalovirus infection. TCRdb re-called the reads through MiXCR, storing one row per CDR3 protein. In the table there are approximately 990,000 distinct CDR3 sequences, under 40% of which are singletons. Their specific antigens are unknown. Material: cultured CD8+ T cells from PBMCs, obtained from culture after CMV antigen stimulation. All receptors derive from a human donor in good health (CMV status not recorded). Some clones in this sample may be carry-over from other donors' samples. The CDR3 runs from the conserved cysteine through the conserved F or W. Fields, in order: V gene, D gene, CDR3 length, clone size, J gene, CDR3 protein, CDR3 DNA. A D gene is named only where the DNA matches it firmly. Size tells how often a clone was seen (once, few, many) or the class of an expanded clone, and some rows leave it out.

TRBV19,.,14,few,TRBJ1-2,CASSPSTANYGYTF,TGTGCCAGTAGTCCCTCGACAGCTAACTATGGCTACACCTTC
TRBV19,.,12,many,TRBJ1-6,CASSIGGSPLHF,TGTGCCAGTAGTATTGGGGGTTCACCCCTCCACTTT
TRBV29-1,.,11,.,TRBJ2-7,CSVVGSYEQYF,TGCAGCGTTGTTGGGTCCTACGAGCAGTACTTC
TRBV5-8,TRBD1,16,.,TRBJ2-5,CASSLRDRVIRETQYF,TGTGCCAGCAGCTTGAGAGACAGGGTCATTAGAGAGACCCAGTACTTC
TRBV12-5,TRBD1,15,many,TRBJ2-5,CASAGLDRGQETQYF,TGTGCTAGTGCCGGACTCGACAGGGGACAAGAGACCCAGTACTTC
TRBV7-6,.,13,.,TRBJ1-4,CASSQWGGEKLFF,TGTGCCAGCAGCCAATGGGGTGGTGAAAAACTGTTTTTT
TRBV5-6,.,14,.,TRBJ2-3,CASSYGRPTDTQYF,TGTGCCAGCAGCTACGGTAGACCTACAGATACGCAGTATTTT
TRBV23-1,.,16,few,TRBJ2-3,CASSQSEAGKTDTQYF,TGCGCCAGCAGTCAATCGGAGGCAGGGAAGACAGATACGCAGTATTTT
TRBV7-2,TRBD2,15,many,TRBJ2-3,CASSLNGGASDTQYF,TGTGCCAGCAGCTTAAACGGGGGGGCGTCAGATACGCAGTATTTT
TRBV7-9,.,13,.,TRBJ1-1,CASISGPAPEAFF,TGTGCCAGCATCTCAGGACCGGCGCCTGAAGCTTTCTTT
TRBV6-5,.,15,.,TRBJ2-5,CASSYSQGFQETQYF,TGTGCCAGCAGTTACTCACAGGGATTTCAAGAGACCCAGTACTTC
TRBV5-6,.,14,.,TRBJ1-1,CASSLVPWGTEAFF,TGTGCCAGCAGCTTGGTTCCGTGGGGCACTGAAGCTTTCTTT
TRBV24-1,.,12,many,TRBJ2-2,CATRGNTGELFF,TGTGCCACCCGGGGCAACACCGGGGAGCTGTTTTTT
TRBV27,.,13,.,TRBJ2-1,CASSFNRLREQFF,TGTGCCAGCAGTTTTAATCGTTTGCGTGAGCAGTTCTTC
TRBV7-6,.,20,many,TRBJ1-4,CASSRVSFYRVVETNEKLFF,TGTGCCAGCAGCCGTGTCTCGTTTTACAGGGTTGTTGAGACTAATGAAAAACTGTTTTTT
TRBV9,TRBD2,16,.,TRBJ2-3,CASSSRSGGAEDTQYF,TGTGCCAGCAGCTCCCGGAGCGGGGGGGCCGAAGATACGCAGTATTTT
TRBV27,.,15,few,TRBJ1-4,CASSSTGSYGEKLFF,TGTGCCAGCAGTTCAACAGGGAGCTACGGTGAAAAACTGTTTTTT
TRBV11-2,.,17,many,TRBJ2-1,CASSLELGQGLYNEQFF,TGTGCCAGCAGCTTAGAATTAGGGCAGGGCCTATACAATGAGCAGTTCTTC
TRBV19,.,11,few,TRBJ1-2,CATDSSYGYTF,TGTGCCACAGACAGCTCTTATGGCTACACCTTC
TRBV4-1,.,19,.,TRBJ2-6,CASSQAFIPKIAGANVLTF,TGCGCCAGCAGCCAAGCGTTCATTCCCAAGATCGCTGGGGCCAACGTCCTGACTTTC
TRBV7-6,.,14,.,TRBJ1-4,CASSLALSNEKLFF,TGTGCCAGCAGCTTAGCGCTTTCTAATGAAAAACTGTTTTTT
TRBV28,.,14,few,TRBJ1-6,CASSLRRGAGPLHF,TGTGCCAGCAGTTTGAGAAGGGGCGCGGGACCCCTCCACTTT
TRBV29-1,.,13,.,TRBJ2-1,CSVEGPIGDEQFF,TGCAGCGTTGAGGGACCGATAGGGGATGAGCAGTTCTTC